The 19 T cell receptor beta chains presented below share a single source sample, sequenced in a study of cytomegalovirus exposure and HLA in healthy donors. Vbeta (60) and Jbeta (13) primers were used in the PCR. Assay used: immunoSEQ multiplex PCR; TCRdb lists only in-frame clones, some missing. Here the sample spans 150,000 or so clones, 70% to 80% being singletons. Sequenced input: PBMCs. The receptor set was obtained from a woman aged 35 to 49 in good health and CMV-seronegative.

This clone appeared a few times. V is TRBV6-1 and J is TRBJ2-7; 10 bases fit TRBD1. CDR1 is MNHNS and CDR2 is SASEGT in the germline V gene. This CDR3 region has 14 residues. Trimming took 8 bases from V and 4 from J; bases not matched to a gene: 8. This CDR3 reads CASHPWDRGYEQYF. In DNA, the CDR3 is TGTGCCAGCCACCCGTGGGACAGGGGTTACGAGCAGTACTTC.

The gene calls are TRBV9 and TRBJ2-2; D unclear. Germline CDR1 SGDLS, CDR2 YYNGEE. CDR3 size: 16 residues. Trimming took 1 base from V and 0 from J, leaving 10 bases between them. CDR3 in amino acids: CASSVLPSANTGELFF. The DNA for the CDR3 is TGTGCCAGCAGCGTATTGCCCAGCGCGAACACCGGGGAGCTGTTTTTT. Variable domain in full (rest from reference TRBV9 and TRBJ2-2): DSGVTQTPKHLITATGQRVTLRCSPRSGDLSVYWYQQSLDQGLQFLIQYYNGEERAKGNILERFSAQQFPDLHSELNLSSLELGDSALYFCASSVLPSANTGELFFGEGSRLTVL.

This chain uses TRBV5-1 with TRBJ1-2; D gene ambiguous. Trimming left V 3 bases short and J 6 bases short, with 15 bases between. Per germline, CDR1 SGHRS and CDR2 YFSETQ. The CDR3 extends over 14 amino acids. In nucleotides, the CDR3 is TGCGCCAGCAGCTCCCGAGATGGAGGAGATGGCTACACCTTC. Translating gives CASSSRDGGDGYTF.

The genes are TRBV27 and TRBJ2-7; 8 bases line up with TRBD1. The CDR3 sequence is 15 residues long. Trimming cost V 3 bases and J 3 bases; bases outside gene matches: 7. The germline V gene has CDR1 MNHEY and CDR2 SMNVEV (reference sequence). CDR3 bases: TGTGCCAGCAGTTTCACAGGGGGGAAGGGCTACGAGCAGTACTTC. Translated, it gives CASSFTGGKGYEQYF.

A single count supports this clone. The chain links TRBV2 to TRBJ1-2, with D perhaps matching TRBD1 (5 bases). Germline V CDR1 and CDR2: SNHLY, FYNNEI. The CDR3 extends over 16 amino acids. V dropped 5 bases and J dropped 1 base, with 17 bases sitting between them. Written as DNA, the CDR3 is TGTGCCAGCAGTAGTTGGCAGGGCGGGGGTAACTATGGCTACACCTTC. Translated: CASSSWQGGGNYGYTF. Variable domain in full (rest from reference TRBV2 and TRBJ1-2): EPEVTQTPSHQVTQMGQEVILRCVPISNHLYFYWYRQILGQKVEFLVSFYNNEISEKSEIFDDQFSVERPDGSNFTLKIRSTKLEDSAMYFCASSSWQGGGNYGYTFGSGTRLTVV.

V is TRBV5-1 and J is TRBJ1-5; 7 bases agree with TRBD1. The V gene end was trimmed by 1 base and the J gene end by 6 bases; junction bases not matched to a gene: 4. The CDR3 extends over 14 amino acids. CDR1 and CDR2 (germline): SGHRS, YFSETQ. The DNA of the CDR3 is TGCGCCAGCAGCTTGTTAGGGGGCGGTCAGCCCCAGCATTTT. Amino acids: CASSLLGGGQPQHF. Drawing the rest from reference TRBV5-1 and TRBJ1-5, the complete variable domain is KAGVTQTPRYLIKTRGQQVTLSCSPISGHRSVSWYQQTPGQGLQFLFEYFSETQRNKGNFPGRFSGRQFSNSRSEMNVSTLELGDSALYLCASSLLGGGQPQHFGDGTRLSIL.

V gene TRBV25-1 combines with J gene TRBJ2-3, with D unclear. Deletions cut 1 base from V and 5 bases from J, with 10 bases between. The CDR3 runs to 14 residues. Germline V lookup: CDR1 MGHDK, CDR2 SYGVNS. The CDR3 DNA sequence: TGTGCCAGCAGTGAATCACCCCTCGGAGATACGCAGTATTTT. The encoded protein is CASSESPLGDTQYF.

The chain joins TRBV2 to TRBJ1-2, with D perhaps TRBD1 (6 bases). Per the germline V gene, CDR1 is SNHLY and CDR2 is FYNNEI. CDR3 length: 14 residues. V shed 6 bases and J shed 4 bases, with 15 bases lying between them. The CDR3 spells CASSGQSSFYGYTF. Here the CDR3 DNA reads TGTGCCAGCAGCGGACAGTCGAGCTTCTATGGCTACACCTTC. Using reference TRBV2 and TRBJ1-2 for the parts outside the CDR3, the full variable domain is EPEVTQTPSHQVTQMGQEVILRCVPISNHLYFYWYRQILGQKVEFLVSFYNNEISEKSEIFDDQFSVERPDGSNFTLKIRSTKLEDSAMYFCASSGQSSFYGYTFGSGTRLTVV.

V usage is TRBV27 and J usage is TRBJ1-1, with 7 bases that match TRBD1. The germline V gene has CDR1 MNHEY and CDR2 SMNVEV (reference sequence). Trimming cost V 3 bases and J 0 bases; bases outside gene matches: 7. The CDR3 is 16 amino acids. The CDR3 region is CASSFHPGQMNTEAFF. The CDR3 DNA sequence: TGTGCCAGCAGTTTCCACCCGGGACAGATGAACACTGAAGCTTTCTTT.

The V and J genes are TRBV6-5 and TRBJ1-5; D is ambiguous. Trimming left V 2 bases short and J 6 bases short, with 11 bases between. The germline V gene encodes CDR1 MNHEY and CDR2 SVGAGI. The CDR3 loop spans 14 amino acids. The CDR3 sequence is CASSYGGYGQPQHF. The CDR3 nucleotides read TGTGCCAGCAGTTACGGAGGGTACGGTCAGCCCCAGCATTTT.

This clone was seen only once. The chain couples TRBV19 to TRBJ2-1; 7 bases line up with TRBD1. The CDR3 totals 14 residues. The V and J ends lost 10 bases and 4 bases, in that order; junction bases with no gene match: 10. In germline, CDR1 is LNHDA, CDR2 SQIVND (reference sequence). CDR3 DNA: TGTGCCACCTCACAGGGGACACGGTACAATGAGCAGTTCTTC. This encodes CATSQGTRYNEQFF.

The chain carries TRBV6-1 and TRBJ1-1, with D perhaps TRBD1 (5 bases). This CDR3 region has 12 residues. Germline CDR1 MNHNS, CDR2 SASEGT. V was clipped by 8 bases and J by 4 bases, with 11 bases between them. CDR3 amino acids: CASSGYSTEAFF. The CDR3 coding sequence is TGTGCCAGCTCAGGGTACAGCACTGAAGCTTTCTTT.

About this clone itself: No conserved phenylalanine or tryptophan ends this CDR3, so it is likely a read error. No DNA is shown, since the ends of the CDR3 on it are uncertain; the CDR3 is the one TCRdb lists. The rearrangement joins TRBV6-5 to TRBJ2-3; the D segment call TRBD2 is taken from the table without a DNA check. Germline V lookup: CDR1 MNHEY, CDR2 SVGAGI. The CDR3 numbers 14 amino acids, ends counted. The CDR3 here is CASSPGGPGTSRWL.

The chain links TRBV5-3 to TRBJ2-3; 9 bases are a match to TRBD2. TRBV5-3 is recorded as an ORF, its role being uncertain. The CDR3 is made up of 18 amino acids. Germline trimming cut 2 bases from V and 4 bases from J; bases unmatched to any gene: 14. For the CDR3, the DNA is TGTGCCAGAAGCTTTTCACATCTAGCGGGAATCCGGCCAGATACGCAGTATTTT. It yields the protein CARSFSHLAGIRPDTQYF.

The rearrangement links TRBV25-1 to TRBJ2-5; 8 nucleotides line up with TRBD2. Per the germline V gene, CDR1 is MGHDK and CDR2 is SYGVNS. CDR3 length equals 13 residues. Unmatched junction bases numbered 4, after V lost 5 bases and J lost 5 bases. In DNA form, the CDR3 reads TGTGCCAGCAGTAATCGGGAGGGTGAGACCCAGTACTTC. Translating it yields CASSNREGETQYF.

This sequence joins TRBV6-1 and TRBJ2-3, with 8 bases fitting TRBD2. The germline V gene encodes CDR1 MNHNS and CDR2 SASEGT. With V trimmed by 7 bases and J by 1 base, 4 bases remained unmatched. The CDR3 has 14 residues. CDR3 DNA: TGTGCCAGCACCCCGACTAGCGGCACAGATACGCAGTATTTT. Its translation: CASTPTSGTDTQYF.

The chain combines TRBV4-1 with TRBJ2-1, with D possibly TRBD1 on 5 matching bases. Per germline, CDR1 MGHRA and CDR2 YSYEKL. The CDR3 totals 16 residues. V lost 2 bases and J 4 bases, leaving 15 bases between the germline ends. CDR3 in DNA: TGCGCCAGCAGCCAATACATAGACAGCCCATACAATGAGCAGTTCTTC. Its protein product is CASSQYIDSPYNEQFF.

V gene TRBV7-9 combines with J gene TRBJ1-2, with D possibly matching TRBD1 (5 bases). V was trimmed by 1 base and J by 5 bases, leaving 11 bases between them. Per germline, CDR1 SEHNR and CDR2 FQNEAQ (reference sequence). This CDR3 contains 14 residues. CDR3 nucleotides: TGTGCCAGCAGCTTAGGGTTCGGGGGTTATGGCTACACCTTC. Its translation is CASSLGFGGYGYTF.

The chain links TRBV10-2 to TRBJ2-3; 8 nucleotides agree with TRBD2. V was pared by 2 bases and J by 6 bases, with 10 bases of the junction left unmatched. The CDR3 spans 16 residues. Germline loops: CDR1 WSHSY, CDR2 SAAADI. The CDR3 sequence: CASSEAGAGGLDTQYF. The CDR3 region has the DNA TGCGCCAGCAGTGAGGCCGGGGCGGGAGGCCTTGATACGCAGTATTTT.